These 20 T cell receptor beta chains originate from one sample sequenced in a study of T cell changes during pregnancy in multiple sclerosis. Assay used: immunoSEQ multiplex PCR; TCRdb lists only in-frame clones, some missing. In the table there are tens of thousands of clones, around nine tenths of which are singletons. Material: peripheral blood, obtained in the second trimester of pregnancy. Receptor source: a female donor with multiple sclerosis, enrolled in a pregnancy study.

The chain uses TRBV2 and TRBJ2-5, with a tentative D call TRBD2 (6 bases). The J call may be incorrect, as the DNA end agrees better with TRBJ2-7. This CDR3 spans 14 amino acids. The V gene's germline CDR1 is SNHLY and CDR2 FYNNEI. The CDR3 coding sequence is TGTGCCAGCACCGGGACTGTGGGCTCCTACGAGCAGTACTTC. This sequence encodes CASTGTVGSYEQYF.

The CDR3 is CAAQGGTGGYEQYF. DNA of the CDR3: TGTGCCGCCCAAGGTGGGACAGGGGGCTACGAGCAGTACTTC. The chain uses TRBV28 and TRBJ2-7; TRBD1 agrees at 11 bases. This CDR3 contains 14 residues. CDR1 MDHEN and CDR2 SYDVKM come from the germline V gene. V trimming: 11 bases; J trimming: 3 bases; junction bases outside the gene matches: 9.

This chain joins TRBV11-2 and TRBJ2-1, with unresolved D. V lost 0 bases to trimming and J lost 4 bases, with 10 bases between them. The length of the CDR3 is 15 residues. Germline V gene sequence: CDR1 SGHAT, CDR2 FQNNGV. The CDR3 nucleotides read TGTGCCAGCAGCTTAGAACAATACCCTTACAATGAGCAGTTCTTC. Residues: CASSLEQYPYNEQFF. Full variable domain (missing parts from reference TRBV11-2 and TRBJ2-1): EAGVAQSPRYKIIEKRQSVAFWCNPISGHATLYWYQQILGQGPKLLIQFQNNGVVDDSQLPKDRFSAERLKGVDSTLKIQPAKLEDSAVYLCASSLEQYPYNEQFFGPGTRLTVL.

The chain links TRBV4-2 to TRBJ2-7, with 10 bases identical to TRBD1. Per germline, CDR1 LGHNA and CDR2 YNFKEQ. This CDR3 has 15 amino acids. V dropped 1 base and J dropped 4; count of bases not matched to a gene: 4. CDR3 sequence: CASSQADRGPYEQYF. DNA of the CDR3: TGTGCCAGCAGCCAAGCCGACAGGGGGCCGTACGAGCAGTACTTC.

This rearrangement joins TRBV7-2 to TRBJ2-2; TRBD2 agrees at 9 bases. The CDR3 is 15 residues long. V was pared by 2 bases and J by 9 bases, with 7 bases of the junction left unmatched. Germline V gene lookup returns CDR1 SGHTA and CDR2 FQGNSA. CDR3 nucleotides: TGTGCCAGCAGCTTAATGCTAGCGGGGAGGCGGGAGCTGTTTTTT. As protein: CASSLMLAGRRELFF.

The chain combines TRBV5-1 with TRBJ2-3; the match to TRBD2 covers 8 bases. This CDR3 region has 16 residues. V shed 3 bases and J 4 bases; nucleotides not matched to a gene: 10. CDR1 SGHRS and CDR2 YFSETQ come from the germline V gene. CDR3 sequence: CASSWQREIFSDTQYF. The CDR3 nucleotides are TGCGCCAGCAGCTGGCAGCGGGAGATTTTTTCAGATACGCAGTATTTT.

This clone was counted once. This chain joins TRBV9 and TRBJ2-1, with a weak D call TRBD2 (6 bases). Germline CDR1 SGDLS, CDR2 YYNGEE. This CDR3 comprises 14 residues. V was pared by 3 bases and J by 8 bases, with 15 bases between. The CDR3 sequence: CASSALTWGDEQFF. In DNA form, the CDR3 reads TGTGCCAGCAGCGCCCTCACTTGGGGGGATGAGCAGTTCTTC.

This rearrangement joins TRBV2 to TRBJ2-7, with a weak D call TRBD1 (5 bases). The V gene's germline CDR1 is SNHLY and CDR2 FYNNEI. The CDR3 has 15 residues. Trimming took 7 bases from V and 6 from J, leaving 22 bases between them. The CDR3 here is CASTLQGTPTGEQYF. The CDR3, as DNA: TGTGCCAGCACACTCCAGGGCACCCCTACGGGCGAGCAGTACTTC.

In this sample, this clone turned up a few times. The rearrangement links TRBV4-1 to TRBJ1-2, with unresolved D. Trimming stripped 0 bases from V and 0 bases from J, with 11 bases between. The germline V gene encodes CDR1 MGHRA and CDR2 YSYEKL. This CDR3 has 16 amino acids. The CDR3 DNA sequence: TGCGCCAGCAGCCAAGATAGCGGGAATTCTAACTATGGCTACACCTTC. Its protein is CASSQDSGNSNYGYTF.

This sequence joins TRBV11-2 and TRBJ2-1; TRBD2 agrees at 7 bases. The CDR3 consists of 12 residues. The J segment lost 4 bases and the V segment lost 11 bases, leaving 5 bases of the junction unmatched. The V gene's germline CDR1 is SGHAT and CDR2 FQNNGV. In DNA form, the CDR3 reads TGTGCCCTTCGGGGAGGGTACAATGAGCAGTTCTTC. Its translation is CALRGGYNEQFF.

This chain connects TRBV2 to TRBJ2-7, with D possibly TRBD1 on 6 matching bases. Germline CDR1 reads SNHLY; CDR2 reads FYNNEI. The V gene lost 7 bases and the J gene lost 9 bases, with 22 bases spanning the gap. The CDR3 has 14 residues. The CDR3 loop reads CASNNGGRNPVQYF. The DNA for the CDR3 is TGTGCCAGCAACAATGGGGGCAGGAACCCTGTGCAGTACTTC.

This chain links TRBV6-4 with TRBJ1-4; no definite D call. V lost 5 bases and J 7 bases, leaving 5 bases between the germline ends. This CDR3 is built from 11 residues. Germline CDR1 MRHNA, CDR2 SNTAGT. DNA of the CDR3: TGTGCCAGCAGTCCCGGTGAAAAACTGTTTTTT. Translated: CASSPGEKLFF.

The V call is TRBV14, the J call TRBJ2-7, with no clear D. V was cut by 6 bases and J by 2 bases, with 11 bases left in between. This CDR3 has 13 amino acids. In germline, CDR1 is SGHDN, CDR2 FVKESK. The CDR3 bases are TGTGCCAGCAGTCCGTACAGAACCTACGAGCAGTACTTC. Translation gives CASSPYRTYEQYF. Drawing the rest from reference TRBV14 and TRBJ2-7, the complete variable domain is EAGVTQFPSHSVIEKGQTVTLRCDPISGHDNLYWYRRVMGKEIKFLLHFVKESKQDESGMPNNRFLAERTGGTYSTLKVQPAELEDSGVYFCASSPYRTYEQYFGPGTRLTVT.

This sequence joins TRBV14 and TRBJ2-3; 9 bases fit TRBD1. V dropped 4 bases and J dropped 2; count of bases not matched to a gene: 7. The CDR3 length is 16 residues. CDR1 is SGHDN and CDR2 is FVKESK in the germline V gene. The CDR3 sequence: CASSPRRTGATDTQYF. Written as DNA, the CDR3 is TGTGCCAGCAGCCCCCGACGGACAGGGGCCACAGATACGCAGTATTTT.

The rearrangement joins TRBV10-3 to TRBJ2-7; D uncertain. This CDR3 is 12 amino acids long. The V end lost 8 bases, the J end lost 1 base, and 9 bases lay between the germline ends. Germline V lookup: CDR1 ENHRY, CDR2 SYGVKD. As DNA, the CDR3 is TGTGCCATCGCGACTGTTTCCTACGAGCAGTACTTC. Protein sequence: CAIATVSYEQYF.

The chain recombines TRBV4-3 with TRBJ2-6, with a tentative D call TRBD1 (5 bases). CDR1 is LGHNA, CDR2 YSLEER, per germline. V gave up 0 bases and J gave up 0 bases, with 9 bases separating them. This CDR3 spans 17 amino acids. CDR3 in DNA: TGCGCCAGCAGCCAAGAAGGGGTGGGCTCTGGGGCCAACGTCCTGACTTTC. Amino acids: CASSQEGVGSGANVLTF.

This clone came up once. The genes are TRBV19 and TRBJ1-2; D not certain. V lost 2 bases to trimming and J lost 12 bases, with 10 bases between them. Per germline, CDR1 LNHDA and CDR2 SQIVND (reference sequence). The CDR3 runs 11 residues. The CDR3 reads CASSIPSSHTF. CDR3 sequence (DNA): TGTGCCAGTAGTATACCCTCTTCTCACACCTTC.

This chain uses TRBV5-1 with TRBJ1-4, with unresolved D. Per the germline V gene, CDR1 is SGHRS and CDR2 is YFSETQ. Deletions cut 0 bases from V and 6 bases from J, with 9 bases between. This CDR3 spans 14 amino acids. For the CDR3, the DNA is TGCGCCAGCAGCTTGGTTGCAGGATATGAAAAACTGTTTTTT. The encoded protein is CASSLVAGYEKLFF.

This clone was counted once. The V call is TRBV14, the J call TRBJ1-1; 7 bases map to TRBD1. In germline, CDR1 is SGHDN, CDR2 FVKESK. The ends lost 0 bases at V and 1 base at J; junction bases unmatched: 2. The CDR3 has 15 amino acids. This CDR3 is CASSQDRDRNTEAFF. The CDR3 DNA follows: TGTGCCAGCAGCCAAGACAGGGACAGGAACACTGAAGCTTTCTTT. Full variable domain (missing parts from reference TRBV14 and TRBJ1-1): EAGVTQFPSHSVIEKGQTVTLRCDPISGHDNLYWYRRVMGKEIKFLLHFVKESKQDESGMPNNRFLAERTGGTYSTLKVQPAELEDSGVYFCASSQDRDRNTEAFFGQGTRLTVV.

As DNA, the CDR3 is TGCGCCAGCAGCCAAGAATTTAGCGGGAGAGAGACCCAGTACTTC. Protein product: CASSQEFSGRETQYF. V is TRBV4-3 and J is TRBJ2-5; 9 bases map to TRBD2. The J segment lost 4 bases and the V segment lost 0 bases, leaving 3 bases of the junction unmatched. Germline V CDR1 and CDR2: LGHNA, YSLEER. The CDR3 sequence is 15 residues long.